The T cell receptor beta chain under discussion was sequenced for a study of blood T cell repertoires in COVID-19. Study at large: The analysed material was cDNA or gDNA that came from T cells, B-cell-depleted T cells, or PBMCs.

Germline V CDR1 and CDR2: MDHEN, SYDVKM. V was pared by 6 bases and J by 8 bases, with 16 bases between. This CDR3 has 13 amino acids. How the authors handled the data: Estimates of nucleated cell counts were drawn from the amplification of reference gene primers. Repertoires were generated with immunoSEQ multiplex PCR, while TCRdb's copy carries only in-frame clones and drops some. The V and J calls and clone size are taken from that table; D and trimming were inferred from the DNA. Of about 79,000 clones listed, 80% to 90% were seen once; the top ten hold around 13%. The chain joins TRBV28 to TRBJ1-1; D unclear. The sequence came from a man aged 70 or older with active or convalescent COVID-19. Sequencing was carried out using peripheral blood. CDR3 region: CASSRPPPGEAFF. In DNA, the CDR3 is TGTGCCAGCAGCCGACCCCCGCCGGGGGAAGCTTTCTTT.